This TCR beta chain was identified during a study of radiotherapy plus CTLA-4 blockade in lung cancer. Libraries were prepared by immunoSEQ multiplex PCR; TCRdb keeps only in-frame clonotypes and omits some of them. The table includes more than 75,000 clones, about 70% detected once. As regards this clone: Its antigen is unknown.

Overall study results and limits: TCR clones from tumors expanded in blood after radiotherapy plus ipilimumab.

V shed 3 bases and J 2 bases; nucleotides not matched to a gene: 4. There are 16 residues in the CDR3. Germline V lookup: CDR1 SGDLS, CDR2 YYNGEE. This clonotype was sampled from a human donor with non-small cell lung cancer who had a partial response to radiotherapy plus ipilimumab. Some clones in this sample may be carry-over from other donors' samples. The chain joins TRBV9 to TRBJ2-3, with 12 bases identical to TRBD2. The material sequenced was peripheral blood, taken from a patient treated with radiotherapy plus ipilimumab. CDR3 region: CASSAGTSGYTDTQYF. CDR3 sequence (DNA): TGTGCCAGCAGCGCCGGGACTAGCGGGTACACAGATACGCAGTATTTT. Full variable domain (outside the CDR3, taken from reference TRBV9 and TRBJ2-3): DSGVTQTPKHLITATGQRVTLRCSPRSGDLSVYWYQQSLDQGLQFLIQYYNGEERAKGNILERFSAQQFPDLHSELNLSSLELGDSALYFCASSAGTSGYTDTQYFGPGTRLTVL.